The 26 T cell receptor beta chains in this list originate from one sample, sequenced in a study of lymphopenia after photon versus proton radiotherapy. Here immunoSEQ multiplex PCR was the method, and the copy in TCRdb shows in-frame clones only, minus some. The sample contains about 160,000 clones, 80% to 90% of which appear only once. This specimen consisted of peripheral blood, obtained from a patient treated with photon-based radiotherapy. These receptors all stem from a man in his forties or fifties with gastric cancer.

Here the CDR3 DNA reads TGTGCCAGCAGCTCTACATTTGGGGAGACCCAGTACTTC. Translation: CASSSTFGETQYF. V usage is TRBV7-9 and J usage is TRBJ2-5; D call uncertain. Germline lookup yields CDR1 SEHNR and CDR2 FQNEAQ (reference sequence). The CDR3 has 13 residues. V shed 4 bases and J shed 5 bases, with 11 bases lying between them.

This chain's CDR3 is CASSIGSGMIYEQYF. The CDR3 DNA is TGTGCCAGTAGTATAGGTAGCGGGATGATCTACGAGCAGTACTTC. The chain is built from TRBV19 and TRBJ2-7, with 8 bases identical to TRBD2. V dropped 1 base and J dropped 3; count of bases not matched to a gene: 5. CDR1 and CDR2 from the germline V gene are LNHDA and SQIVND (reference sequence). This CDR3 has 15 residues.

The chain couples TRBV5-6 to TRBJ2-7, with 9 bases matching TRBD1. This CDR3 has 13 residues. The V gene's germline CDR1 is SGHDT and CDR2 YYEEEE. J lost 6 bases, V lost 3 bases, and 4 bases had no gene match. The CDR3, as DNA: TGTGCCAGCAGCTGGGACAGGGACGGCGAGCAGTACTTC. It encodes CASSWDRDGEQYF.

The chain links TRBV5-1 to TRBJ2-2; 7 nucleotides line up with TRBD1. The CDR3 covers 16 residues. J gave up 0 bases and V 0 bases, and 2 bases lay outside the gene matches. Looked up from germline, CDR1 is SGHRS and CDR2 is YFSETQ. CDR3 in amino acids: CASSLVGTANTGELFF. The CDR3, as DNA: TGCGCCAGCAGCTTGGTGGGGACAGCGAACACCGGGGAGCTGTTTTTT.

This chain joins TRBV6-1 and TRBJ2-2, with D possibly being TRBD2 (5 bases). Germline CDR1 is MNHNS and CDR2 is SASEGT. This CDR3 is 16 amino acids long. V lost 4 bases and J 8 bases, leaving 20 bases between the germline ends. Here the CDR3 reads CASSVRVVTDPGELFF. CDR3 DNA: TGTGCCAGCAGTGTGAGGGTTGTGACGGACCCGGGGGAGCTGTTTTTT.

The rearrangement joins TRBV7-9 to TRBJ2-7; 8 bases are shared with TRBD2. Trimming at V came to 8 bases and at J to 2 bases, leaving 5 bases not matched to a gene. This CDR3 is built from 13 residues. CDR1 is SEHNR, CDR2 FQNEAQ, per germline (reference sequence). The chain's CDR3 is CASGSGKAYEQYF. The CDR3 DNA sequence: TGTGCCAGCGGTAGCGGGAAGGCCTACGAGCAGTACTTC.

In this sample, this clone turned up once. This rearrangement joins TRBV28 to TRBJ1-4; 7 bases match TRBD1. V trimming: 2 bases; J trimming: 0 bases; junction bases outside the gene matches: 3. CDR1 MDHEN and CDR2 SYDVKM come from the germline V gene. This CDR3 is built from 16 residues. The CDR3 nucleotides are TGTGCCAGCAGTTTAGGAGGGGGCCCAACTAATGAAAAACTGTTTTTT. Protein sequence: CASSLGGGPTNEKLFF.

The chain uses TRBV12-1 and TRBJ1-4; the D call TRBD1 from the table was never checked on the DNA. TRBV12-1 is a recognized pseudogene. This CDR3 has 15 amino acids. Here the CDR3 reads CASSPDRSTNEKLFF. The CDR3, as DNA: TGTGCCAGCAGCCCGGACAGGTCGACTAATGAAAAACTGTTTTTT.

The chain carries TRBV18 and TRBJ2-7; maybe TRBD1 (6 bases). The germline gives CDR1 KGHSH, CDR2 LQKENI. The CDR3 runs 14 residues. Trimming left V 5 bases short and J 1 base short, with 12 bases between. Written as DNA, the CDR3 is TGTGCCAGCTCAACCCAAGGACAGTCCTACGAGCAGTACTTC. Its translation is CASSTQGQSYEQYF.

Here the CDR3 DNA reads TGTGCCTGGAGTGTAGTCCGCCTGACTAGCGGGCTGTTCTTC. Its translation: CAWSVVRLTSGLFF. This chain links TRBV30 with TRBJ2-1, with 10 positions matching TRBD2. V shed 0 bases and J 15 bases; nucleotides not matched to a gene: 11. Germline lookup yields CDR1 GTSNPN and CDR2 SVGIG (reference sequence). This CDR3 has 14 residues.

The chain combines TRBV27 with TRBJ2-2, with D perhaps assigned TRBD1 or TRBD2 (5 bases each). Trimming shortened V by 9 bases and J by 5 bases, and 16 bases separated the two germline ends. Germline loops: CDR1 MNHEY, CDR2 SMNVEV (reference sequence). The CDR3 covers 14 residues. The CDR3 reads CASRDASTTGELFF. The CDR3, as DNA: TGTGCCAGTCGGGACGCTTCTACGACCGGGGAGCTGTTTTTT.

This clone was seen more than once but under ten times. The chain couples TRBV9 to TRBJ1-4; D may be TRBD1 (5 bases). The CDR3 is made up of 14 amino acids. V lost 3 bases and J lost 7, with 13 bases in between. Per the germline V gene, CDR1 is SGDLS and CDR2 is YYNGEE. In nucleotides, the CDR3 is TGTGCCAGCAGCGCCCTACAAAGGGGTGAAAAACTGTTTTTT. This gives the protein CASSALQRGEKLFF.

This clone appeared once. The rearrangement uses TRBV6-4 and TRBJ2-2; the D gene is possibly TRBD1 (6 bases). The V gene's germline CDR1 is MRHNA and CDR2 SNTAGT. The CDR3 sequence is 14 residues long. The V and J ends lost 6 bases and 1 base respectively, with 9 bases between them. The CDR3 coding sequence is TGTGCCAGCAGGGTAGGGGGGAACACCGGGGAGCTGTTTTTT. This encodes CASRVGGNTGELFF.

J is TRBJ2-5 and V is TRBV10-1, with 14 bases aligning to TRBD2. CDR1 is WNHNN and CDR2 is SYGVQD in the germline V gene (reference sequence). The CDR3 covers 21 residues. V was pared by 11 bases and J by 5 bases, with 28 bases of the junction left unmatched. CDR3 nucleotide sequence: TGCGCCGGTGAACTCCGGGACAGGGTTAGGGGACTAGCGGGAGCCTGGGAGACCCAGTACTTC. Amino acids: CAGELRDRVRGLAGAWETQYF.

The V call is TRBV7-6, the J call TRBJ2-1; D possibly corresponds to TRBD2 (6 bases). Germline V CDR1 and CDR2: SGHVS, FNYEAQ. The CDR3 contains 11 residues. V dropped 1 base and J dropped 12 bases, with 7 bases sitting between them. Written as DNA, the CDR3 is TGTGCCAGCAGCTTAGAGGGAGGGCAGTTCTTC. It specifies CASSLEGGQFF. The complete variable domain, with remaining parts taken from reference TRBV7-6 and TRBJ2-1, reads GAGVSQSPRYKVTKRGQDVALRCDPISGHVSLYWYRQALGQGPEFLTYFNYEAQQDKSGLPNDRFSAERPEGSISTLTIQRTEQRDSAMYRCASSLEGGQFFGPGTRLTVL.

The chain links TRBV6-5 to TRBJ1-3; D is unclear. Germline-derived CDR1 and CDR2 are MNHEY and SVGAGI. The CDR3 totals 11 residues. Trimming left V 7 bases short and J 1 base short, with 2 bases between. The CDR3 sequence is CASTSGNTIYF. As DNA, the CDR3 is TGTGCCAGCACTTCTGGAAACACCATATATTTT.

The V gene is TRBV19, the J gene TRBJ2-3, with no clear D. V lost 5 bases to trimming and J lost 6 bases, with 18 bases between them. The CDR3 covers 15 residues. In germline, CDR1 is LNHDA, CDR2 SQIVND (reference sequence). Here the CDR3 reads CASSAMSGHADTQYF. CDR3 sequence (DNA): TGTGCCAGTAGTGCTATGTCCGGGCATGCGGATACGCAGTATTTT.

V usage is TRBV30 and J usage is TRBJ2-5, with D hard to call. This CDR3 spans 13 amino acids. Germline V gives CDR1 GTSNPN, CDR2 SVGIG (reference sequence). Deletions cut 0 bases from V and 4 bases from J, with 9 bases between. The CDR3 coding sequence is TGTGCCTGGAGTGTAGTTCATCCAGAGACCCAGTACTTC. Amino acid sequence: CAWSVVHPETQYF. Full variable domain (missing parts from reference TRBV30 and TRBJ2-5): SQTIHQWPATLVQPVGSPLSLECTVEGTSNPNLYWYRQAAGRGLQLLFYSVGIGQISSEVPQNLSASRPQDRQFILSSKKLLLSDSGFYLCAWSVVHPETQYFGPGTRLLVL.

CDR3 nucleotide sequence: TGTGCCAGCAGTGAAAGGGGAGCCATGTCAGAGGGAAGAAACATTCAGTACTTC. Amino acid sequence: CASSERGAMSEGRNIQYF. The genes are TRBV2 and TRBJ2-4, with D perhaps being TRBD1 or TRBD2 (5 bases each). CDR3 size: 18 residues. The germline V gene encodes CDR1 SNHLY and CDR2 FYNNEI. The V and J ends lost 2 bases and 6 bases respectively, with 23 bases between them.

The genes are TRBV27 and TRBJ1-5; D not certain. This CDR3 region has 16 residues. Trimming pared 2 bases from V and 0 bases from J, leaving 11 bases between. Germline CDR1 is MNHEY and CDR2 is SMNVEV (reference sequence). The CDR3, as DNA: TGTGCCAGCAGTTTAGGGTCAGGCCTTAGCAATCAGCCCCAGCATTTT. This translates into CASSLGSGLSNQPQHF.

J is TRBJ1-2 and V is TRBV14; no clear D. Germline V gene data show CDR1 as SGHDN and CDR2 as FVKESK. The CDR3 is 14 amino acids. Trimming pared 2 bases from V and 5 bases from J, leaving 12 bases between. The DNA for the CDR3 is TGTGCCAGCAGCCAAAAGAGTCTGGGGTATGGCTACACCTTC. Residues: CASSQKSLGYGYTF.

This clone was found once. The DNA of the CDR3 is TGTGCCAGCAGCTCGGGGGGGGAGGCCTATGGCTACACCTTC. Protein: CASSSGGEAYGYTF. J is TRBJ1-2 and V is TRBV5-4; D may be TRBD1 (5 bases). The V gene lost 3 bases and the J gene lost 4 bases, with 13 bases spanning the gap. Germline CDR1 SGHNT, CDR2 YYREEE (reference sequence). CDR3 length: 14 residues.

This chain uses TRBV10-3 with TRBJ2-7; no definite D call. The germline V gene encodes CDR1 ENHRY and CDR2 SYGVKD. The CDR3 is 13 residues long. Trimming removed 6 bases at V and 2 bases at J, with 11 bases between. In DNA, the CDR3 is TGTGCCATCAGAGGAAGCGAGCCCTACGAGCAGTACTTC. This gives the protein CAIRGSEPYEQYF.

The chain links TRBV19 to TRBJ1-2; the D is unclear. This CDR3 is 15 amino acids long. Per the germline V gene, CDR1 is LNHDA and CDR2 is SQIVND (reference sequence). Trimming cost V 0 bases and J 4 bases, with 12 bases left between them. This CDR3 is CASSIEGGRGYGYTF. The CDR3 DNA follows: TGTGCCAGTAGTATAGAAGGAGGCCGTGGCTATGGCTACACCTTC.

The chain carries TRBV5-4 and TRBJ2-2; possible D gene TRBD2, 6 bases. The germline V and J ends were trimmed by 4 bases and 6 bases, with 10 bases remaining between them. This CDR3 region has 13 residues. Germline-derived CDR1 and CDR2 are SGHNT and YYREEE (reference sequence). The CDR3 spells CASSISSAGELFF. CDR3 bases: TGTGCCAGCAGCATATCTAGCGCCGGGGAGCTGTTTTTT.

Written as DNA, the CDR3 is TGTGCCAGCAGCTTAGTAACGGCAGGGGTTGGCTACACCTTC. It is translated as CASSLVTAGVGYTF. The V gene is TRBV7-2, the J gene TRBJ1-2; TRBD1 is a possible D gene (6 bases). Germline V gene data show CDR1 as SGHTA and CDR2 as FQGNSA. Trimming cost V 1 base and J 7 bases, with 13 bases left between them. The CDR3 sequence is 14 residues long.